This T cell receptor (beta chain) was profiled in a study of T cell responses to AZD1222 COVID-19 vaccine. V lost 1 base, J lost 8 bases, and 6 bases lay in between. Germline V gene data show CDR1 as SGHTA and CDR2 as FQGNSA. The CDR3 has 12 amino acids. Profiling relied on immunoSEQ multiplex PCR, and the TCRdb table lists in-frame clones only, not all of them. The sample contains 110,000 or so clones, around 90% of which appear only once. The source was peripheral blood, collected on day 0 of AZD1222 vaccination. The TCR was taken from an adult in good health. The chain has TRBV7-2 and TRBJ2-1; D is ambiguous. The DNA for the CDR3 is TGTGCCAGCAGCTTAGGCGCATATGAGCAGTTCTTC. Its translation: CASSLGAYEQFF.